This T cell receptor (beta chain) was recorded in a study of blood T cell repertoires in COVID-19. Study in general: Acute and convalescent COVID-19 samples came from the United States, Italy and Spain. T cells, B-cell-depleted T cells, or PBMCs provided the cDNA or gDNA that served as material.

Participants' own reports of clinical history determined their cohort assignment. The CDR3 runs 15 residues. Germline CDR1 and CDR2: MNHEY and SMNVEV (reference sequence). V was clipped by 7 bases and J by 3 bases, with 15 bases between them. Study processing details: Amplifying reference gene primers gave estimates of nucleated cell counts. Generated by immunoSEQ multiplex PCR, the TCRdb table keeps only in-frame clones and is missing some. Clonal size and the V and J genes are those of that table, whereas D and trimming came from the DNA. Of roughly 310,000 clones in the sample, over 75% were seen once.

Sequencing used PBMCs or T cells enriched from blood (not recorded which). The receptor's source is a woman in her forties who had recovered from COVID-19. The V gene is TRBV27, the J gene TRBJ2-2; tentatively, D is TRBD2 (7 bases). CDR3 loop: CASTRTRQDTGELFF. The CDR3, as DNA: TGTGCCAGCACTCGGACTAGACAGGACACCGGGGAGCTGTTTTTT.